One and the same sample provided the 11 T cell receptor beta chains below, sequenced in a study of CD4+ T cells in melanoma (dated 2022 in TCRdb). Library method: the immunoSEQ multiplex PCR assay. The clones in this table, taken by TCRdb from immuneACCESS, are in-frame only. Not every clone is retained; where verified, under half of the shortfall comes from an unresolved V gene, and the cause of the rest is unknown. This sample comprises about 140,000 clones, nearly 95% of them detected only once. The top ten clonotypes cover less than 2% of the sample. The receptors come from a human donor with melanoma.

The gene calls are TRBV29-1 and TRBJ2-3; 12 bases match TRBD2. After removal of 1 base from V and 0 bases from J, the junction contained 8 bases not matched to a gene. The CDR3 has 18 amino acids. The germline V gene encodes CDR1 SQVTM and CDR2 ANQGSEA. The CDR3, as DNA: TGCAGCGTTGAAGGAGCTAGCGGGGGGGAGATTAGCACAGATACGCAGTATTTT. It codes for CSVEGASGGEISTDTQYF.

This clone was found a few times. The V and J genes are TRBV5-1 and TRBJ1-1; tentative D call: TRBD1 (5 bases). Germline values: CDR1 SGHRS, CDR2 YFSETQ. There are 14 residues in the CDR3. The V end lost 4 bases, the J end lost 1 base, and 11 bases lay between the germline ends. The CDR3 DNA reads as TGCGCCAGCAGCGTAGGACAACCGAACACTGAAGCTTTCTTT. Its translation: CASSVGQPNTEAFF. Complete variable domain (other parts from reference TRBV5-1 and TRBJ1-1): KAGVTQTPRYLIKTRGQQVTLSCSPISGHRSVSWYQQTPGQGLQFLFEYFSETQRNKGNFPGRFSGRQFSNSRSEMNVSTLELGDSALYLCASSVGQPNTEAFFGQGTRLTVV.

The V and J genes are TRBV6-6 and TRBJ2-1; no reliable D call. Germline CDR1 and CDR2: MNHNY and SVGAGI (reference sequence). Trimming took off 0 bases at V and 6 bases at J, with 6 bases between the two ends. This CDR3 has 13 amino acids. The CDR3 DNA reads TGTGCCAGCAGTTACTCGAACCGCAATGAGCAGTTCTTC. Protein product: CASSYSNRNEQFF.

DNA for the CDR3: TGTGCCAGCAGTGTTCGGGGGACAGGGCCGGGGGAGCAGTACTTC. It codes for CASSVRGTGPGEQYF. The chain recombines TRBV2 with TRBJ2-7, with 9 bases fitting TRBD1. CDR1 and CDR2 from the germline V gene are SNHLY and FYNNEI. J lost 7 bases, V lost 4 bases, and 11 bases had no gene match. This CDR3 is 15 amino acids long. Together with reference TRBV2 and TRBJ2-7, the CDR3 gives the full variable domain: EPEVTQTPSHQVTQMGQEVILRCVPISNHLYFYWYRQILGQKVEFLVSFYNNEISEKSEIFDDQFSVERPDGSNFTLKIRSTKLEDSAMYFCASSVRGTGPGEQYFGPGTRLTVT.

This chain connects TRBV7-8 to TRBJ2-5, with 10 bases lining up with TRBD2. Looked up from germline, CDR1 is SGHVS and CDR2 is FQNEAQ. Trimming at V came to 1 base and at J to 3 bases, leaving 5 bases not matched to a gene. CDR3 length: 16 residues. The CDR3, as DNA: TGTGCCAGCAGCTTAGTAAGCGGGGGGGCCAAAGAGACCCAGTACTTC. Protein product: CASSLVSGGAKETQYF.

The V call is TRBV19, the J call TRBJ1-2; D gene unclear. The CDR3 runs to 13 residues. From germline, CDR1 is LNHDA and CDR2 SQIVND (reference sequence). Trimming took 6 bases from V and 6 from J, leaving 14 bases between them. The CDR3 region has the DNA TGTGCCAGTAGAGTCCCGGGAGGTAATGGCTACACCTTC. Translation gives CASRVPGGNGYTF. Based on the CDR3 plus reference TRBV19 and TRBJ1-2, the full variable domain is DGGITQSPKYLFRKEGQNVTLSCEQNLNHDAMYWYRQDPGQGLRLIYYSQIVNDFQKGDIAEGYSVSREKKESFPLTVTSAQKNPTAFYLCASRVPGGNGYTFGSGTRLTVV.

The rearrangement joins TRBV7-6 to TRBJ2-3; the D is unclear. Germline loops: CDR1 SGHVS, CDR2 FNYEAQ. The V and J ends lost 5 bases and 2 bases respectively, with 5 bases between them. CDR3 size: 12 residues. This CDR3 reads CASSPSTDTQYF. The CDR3 region has the DNA TGTGCCAGCAGCCCTTCCACAGATACGCAGTATTTT.

The V gene is TRBV5-1, the J gene TRBJ1-4; tentatively, D is TRBD1 (5 bases). Germline-derived CDR1 and CDR2 are SGHRS and YFSETQ. V was clipped by 3 bases and J by 6 bases, with 6 bases between them. This CDR3 contains 12 residues. CDR3 sequence (DNA): TGCGCCAGCAGCTGGGACGATGAAAAACTGTTTTTT. Translated: CASSWDDEKLFF.

V and J are TRBV2 and TRBJ1-5; D is perhaps TRBD1 (6 bases). Germline CDR1 and CDR2: SNHLY and FYNNEI. The CDR3 is 14 residues long. Trimming shortened V by 6 bases and J by 6 bases, and 15 bases separated the two germline ends. As DNA, the CDR3 is TGTGCCAGCAGCGATGGGGGCATCGTTCAGCCCCAGCATTTT. Translated, it gives CASSDGGIVQPQHF.

The genes are TRBV7-2 and TRBJ2-3, with no clear D. Germline CDR1 is SGHTA and CDR2 is FQGNSA. V was cut by 1 base and J by 13 bases, with 12 bases left in between. The CDR3 length is 12 residues. CDR3 in amino acids: CASSLVRQEKYF. The CDR3 DNA sequence: TGTGCCAGCAGCTTAGTGAGGCAGGAGAAGTATTTT.

This chain links TRBV19 with TRBJ1-5; D is ambiguous. V lost 4 bases and J 5 bases, leaving 9 bases between the germline ends. The CDR3 runs to 13 residues. Germline CDR1 and CDR2: LNHDA and SQIVND (reference sequence). The CDR3 DNA sequence: TGTGCCAGTAGTACAAGGAGCCATCAGCCCCAGCATTTT. This codes for CASSTRSHQPQHF.